This TCR beta chain derives from a study of blood T cell repertoires in COVID-19. Study as a whole: T cells, B-cell-depleted T cells, or PBMCs provided the cDNA or gDNA that served as material.

The CDR3 has 15 amino acids. From germline, CDR1 is LNHDA and CDR2 SQIVND (reference sequence). Trimming cost V 5 bases and J 5 bases, with 18 bases left between them. Per the study methods: Quantification of nucleated cells was approximated via reference gene primer amplification. Clones were sequenced by immunoSEQ multiplex PCR, and TCRdb holds only the in-frame ones, with some missing. V and J calls plus clone size are reproduced from that table; the DNA served to infer D and trimming. The sample has 40,000 or so clones, around nine tenths seen once. This TCR derives from a human donor in a cohort sampled during active COVID-19. Sequencing input: peripheral blood. The chain employs TRBV19 and TRBJ2-5, with a tentative D call TRBD1 (6 bases). CDR3 DNA: TGTGCCAGTAGTGCAAACCGGGACACCAGGGAGACCCAGTACTTC. Translating gives CASSANRDTRETQYF. Looking up the rest from reference TRBV19 and TRBJ2-5 gives the full variable domain: DGGITQSPKYLFRKEGQNVTLSCEQNLNHDAMYWYRQDPGQGLRLIYYSQIVNDFQKGDIAEGYSVSREKKESFPLTVTSAQKNPTAFYLCASSANRDTRETQYFGPGTRLLVL.